The 11 T cell receptor beta chains in this list originate from one sample, sequenced in a study of blood T cell repertoires in COVID-19. Assay used: immunoSEQ multiplex PCR; TCRdb lists only in-frame clones, some missing. The top ten hold 10% to 11% of the sample, which has approximately 130,000 clones, around 76% seen once. Source material: peripheral blood. The receptor set was obtained from a human donor in a cohort sampled during active COVID-19.

The rearrangement uses TRBV13 and TRBJ2-5; 14 positions match TRBD2. The CDR3 sequence is 18 residues long. The V gene's germline CDR1 is PRHDT and CDR2 FYEKMQ (reference sequence). The V and J ends lost 4 bases and 0 bases, in that order; junction bases with no gene match: 7. The DNA of the CDR3 is TGTGCCAGCAGCTCCTCGGGACTAGCGGGGGTGTACCAAGAGACCCAGTACTTC. It encodes CASSSSGLAGVYQETQYF.

This clone was picked up many times. The rearrangement uses TRBV7-9 and TRBJ1-6, with 9 bases aligning to TRBD1. Per germline, CDR1 SEHNR and CDR2 FQNEAQ (reference sequence). V was pared by 5 bases and J by 2 bases, with 7 bases of the junction left unmatched. This CDR3 region has 17 residues. Written as DNA, the CDR3 is TGTGCCAGCAGCCAGCGGGACAGGGTACCCTATAATTCACCCCTCCACTTT. Amino acids: CASSQRDRVPYNSPLHF.

The genes are TRBV5-4 and TRBJ1-1; D gene uncertain. The CDR3 consists of 13 residues. CDR1 is SGHNT and CDR2 is YYREEE in the germline V gene (reference sequence). Trimming left V 3 bases short and J 2 bases short, with 8 bases between. The CDR3 DNA reads as TGTGCCAGCAGCTCCACACAAAACACTGAAGCTTTCTTT. Translation: CASSSTQNTEAFF. Together with reference TRBV5-4 and TRBJ1-1, the CDR3 gives the full variable domain: ETGVTQSPTHLIKTRGQQVTLRCSSQSGHNTVSWYQQALGQGPQFIFQYYREEENGRGNFPPRFSGLQFPNYSSELNVNALELDDSALYLCASSSTQNTEAFFGQGTRLTVV.

The chain is built from TRBV27 and TRBJ2-7; D is perhaps TRBD1 (5 bases). The CDR3 is 16 amino acids. CDR1 is MNHEY, CDR2 SMNVEV, per germline (reference sequence). Trimming shortened V by 3 bases and J by 2 bases, and 17 bases separated the two germline ends. For the CDR3, the DNA is TGTGCCAGCAGTTTGACTCAGGGCCACGCTACCTACGAGCAGTACTTC. It translates to CASSLTQGHATYEQYF.

This clone was detected a few times. This chain connects TRBV9 to TRBJ2-1; D gene ambiguous. V shed 7 bases and J shed 5 bases, with 10 bases lying between them. CDR3 size: 12 residues. CDR1 SGDLS and CDR2 YYNGEE come from the germline V gene. DNA of the CDR3: TGTGCCAGCTCGAGCGCTGACAATGAGCAGTTCTTC. Its translation is CASSSADNEQFF.

CDR3 in DNA: TGTGCCTGGAGTGTAAGCTTCCAAGAGACCCAGTACTTC. This gives the protein CAWSVSFQETQYF. The V call is TRBV30, the J call TRBJ2-5; D gene ambiguous. The CDR3 extends over 13 amino acids. The V and J ends lost 0 bases and 1 base respectively, with 6 bases between them. Germline CDR1 and CDR2: GTSNPN and SVGIG (reference sequence).

This chain links TRBV2 with TRBJ2-5; TRBD1 matches at 10 bases. V was clipped by 6 bases and J by 5 bases; unmatched bases: 12. This CDR3 has 16 amino acids. CDR1 is SNHLY and CDR2 is FYNNEI in the germline V gene. The CDR3 DNA sequence: TGTGCCAGCAGGACGACTGGGACAGGGGATGAGGAGACCCAGTACTTC. It is translated as CASRTTGTGDEETQYF.

This clone was seen only once. V is TRBV5-1 and J is TRBJ2-5, with TRBD2 as a possible D gene (6 bases). The CDR3 is made up of 14 amino acids. Germline V gives CDR1 SGHRS, CDR2 YFSETQ. Trimming shortened V by 4 bases and J by 7 bases, and 17 bases separated the two germline ends. The CDR3 loop is CASSLDEGRGTQYF. CDR3 nucleotide sequence: TGCGCCAGCAGCCTTGACGAGGGGCGGGGGACCCAGTACTTC.

J is TRBJ2-7 and V is TRBV5-6, with TRBD1 identical over 9 bases. Looked up from germline, CDR1 is SGHDT and CDR2 is YYEEEE. V dropped 3 bases and J dropped 7; count of bases not matched to a gene: 5. The CDR3 sequence is 13 residues long. CDR3 coding DNA: TGTGCCAGCAGCTGGACAGGGGCGAAAGAGCAGTACTTC. Its translation is CASSWTGAKEQYF.

The DNA of the CDR3 is TGTGCCAGCAGTTACTCGGTCGGCGGGGCGGGCGAGACCCAGTACTTC. This encodes CASSYSVGGAGETQYF. V is TRBV6-5 and J is TRBJ2-5; D perhaps matches TRBD2 (6 bases). The length of the CDR3 is 16 residues. Germline values: CDR1 MNHEY, CDR2 SVGAGI. Trimming stripped 0 bases from V and 5 bases from J, with 16 bases between.

V gene TRBV5-4 combines with J gene TRBJ2-3, with 11 nucleotides matching TRBD1. The V segment lost 5 bases and the J segment 3 bases; nucleotides outside the gene matches: 2. The CDR3 loop spans 14 amino acids. The germline CDR1 and CDR2 sequences are SGHNT and YYREEE (reference sequence). Written as DNA, the CDR3 is TGTGCCAGCAGGGGACAGGGGGGAACAGATACGCAGTATTTT. Protein sequence: CASRGQGGTDTQYF.